Shown below are 27 T cell receptor beta chains from a single sample sequenced in a study of breast tumors, draining lymph nodes, adjacent tissues. Using its own MiXCR run on the multiplex PCR reads, TCRdb lists one record per CDR3 protein. The table lists about 100,000 distinct CDR3 sequences, about 20% of them singletons, with around 1.3% in the top ten. Axillary draining lymph nodes of breast cancer patients supplied the node samples. Sequenced material: axillary lymph node tissue. The receptors were sampled from a female donor with breast cancer. Some clones in this sample may be carry-over from other donors' samples.

This clonotype was recorded only once. This could be a read error, since a much larger clone is one nucleotide away. The rearrangement links TRBV3-1 to TRBJ1-5; D remains unclear. The CDR3 contains 13 residues. Germline lookup yields CDR1 LGHDT and CDR2 YNNKEL (reference sequence). Here the CDR3 DNA reads TGTGCCGGCAGTCATTATAGCAATCAGCCCCAGCATTTT. It encodes CAGSHYSNQPQHF. The variable domain in full, with the rest retrieved from reference TRBV3-1 and TRBJ1-5, is DTAVSQTPKYLVTQMGNDKSIKCEQNLGHDTMYWYKQDSKKFLKIMFSYNNKELIINETVPNRFSPKSPDKAHLNLHINSLELGDSAVYFCAGSHYSNQPQHFGDGTRLSIL.

This chain joins TRBV27 and TRBJ2-2; TRBD2 is a possible D gene (6 bases). The germline V and J ends were trimmed by 7 bases and 9 bases, with 27 bases remaining between them. Per germline, CDR1 MNHEY and CDR2 SMNVEV (reference sequence). This CDR3 region has 17 residues. Here the CDR3 reads CASKGLGIAGRRRELFF. The CDR3 DNA sequence: TGTGCCAGCAAGGGCCTTGGGATTGCGGGGCGAAGGAGGGAGCTGTTTTTT.

As regards this clonotype: Given the absence of the conserved phenylalanine or tryptophan at the CDR3 end, a read error is likely. V and J are TRBV9 and TRBJ1-2, with 7 bases identical to TRBD1. The CDR3 loop spans 16 amino acids. CDR1 and CDR2 from the germline V gene are SGDLS and YYNGEE. CDR3 region: CASGVLPTGPRYGYTV. DNA of the CDR3: TGTGCCAGCGGCGTCCTCCCGACAGGGCCGCGGTATGGCTACACCGTC.

This clonotype has more than one count but fewer than ten. The J gene is TRBJ2-6, the V gene TRBV11-2; 9 nucleotides agree with TRBD1. Germline values: CDR1 SGHAT, CDR2 FQNNGV. The junction had 10 bases not matched to a gene; V was cut back by 5 bases and J by 2 bases. The CDR3 extends over 18 amino acids. As DNA, the CDR3 is TGTGCCAGCAGCACCCCGGACAGGGGATACACTGGGGCCAACGTCCTGACTTTC. Protein: CASSTPDRGYTGANVLTF.

There are many counts of this clonotype. The V gene is TRBV7-9, the J gene TRBJ2-7; unclear D gene. There are 12 residues in the CDR3. Between the trimmed V and J ends, which lost 2 bases and 2 bases, there was a span of 4 bases. In germline, CDR1 is SEHNR, CDR2 FQNEAQ (reference sequence). The CDR3 DNA reads as TGTGCCAGCAGCTTAAGGGCCTACGAGCAGTACTTC. Its protein product is CASSLRAYEQYF.

V gene TRBV5-1 combines with J gene TRBJ1-5; 8 bases are shared with TRBD1. There are 14 residues in the CDR3. Trimming took 0 bases from V and 5 from J; bases not matched to a gene: 1. Germline CDR1 and CDR2: SGHRS and YFSETQ. CDR3: CASSLAGGYQPQHF. The CDR3 DNA sequence: TGCGCCAGCAGCTTGGCAGGGGGCTATCAGCCCCAGCATTTT.

This chain connects TRBV2 to TRBJ2-7, with D possibly TRBD1 on 5 matching bases. The ends were cut back, 2 bases at V and 2 bases at J, with 10 bases in the middle. The CDR3 spans 14 residues. The germline V gene has CDR1 SNHLY and CDR2 FYNNEI. In DNA, the CDR3 is TGTGCCAGCAGTGAACATCCAGGGCCCTACGAGCAGTACTTC. This encodes CASSEHPGPYEQYF.

The chain recombines TRBV28 with TRBJ2-7; no clear D gene. Germline V gene lookup returns CDR1 MDHEN and CDR2 SYDVKM. Trimming removed 6 bases at V and 1 base at J, with 10 bases between. The CDR3 length is 13 residues. Here the CDR3 DNA reads TGTGCCAGCAGCAGTTGGGGATCCTACGAGCAGTACTTC. Translating it yields CASSSWGSYEQYF.

Turning to this clonotype: At one of its ends the junction is not consistent with the germline gene, which may arise from a read error. This chain joins TRBV2 and TRBJ2-2; D unresolved. This CDR3 is 12 amino acids long. Germline V gives CDR1 SNHLY, CDR2 FYNNEI. The CDR3 region is CASSDTMSELSF. The DNA of the CDR3 is TGTGCCAGCAGTGACACAATGAGCGAGCTGTCTTTT.

With regard to this clonotype: This clone may be a read error of a much larger clone one base away. V is TRBV6-5 and J is TRBJ1-5; D not resolved. Germline V gene lookup returns CDR1 MNHEY and CDR2 SVGAGI. This CDR3 has 13 residues. The ends were cut back, 4 bases at V and 6 bases at J, with 10 bases in the middle. The CDR3 coding sequence is TGTGCCAGCAGTTGCTCGAGTTCTCAGCCCCAGCATTTT. Translating gives CASSCSSSQPQHF.

This clonotype came up a few times. J is TRBJ2-3 and V is TRBV5-6, with TRBD2 identical over 8 bases. Germline CDR1 reads SGHDT; CDR2 reads YYEEEE. With V trimmed by 1 base and J by 2 bases, 6 bases remained unmatched. This CDR3 comprises 16 residues. The DNA for the CDR3 is TGTGCCAGCAGCTTGAGGTCGGGGGGGGCCACAGATACGCAGTATTTT. Translating it yields CASSLRSGGATDTQYF.

The chain combines TRBV2 with TRBJ1-5; 8 bases map to TRBD1. J gave up 3 bases and V 8 bases, and 6 bases lay outside the gene matches. CDR3 length equals 14 residues. From germline, CDR1 is SNHLY and CDR2 FYNNEI. CDR3 in amino acids: CASATGDVNQPQHF. Written as DNA, the CDR3 is TGTGCCAGCGCGACAGGGGATGTCAATCAGCCCCAGCATTTT. The full variable domain, completed using reference TRBV2 and TRBJ1-5, is EPEVTQTPSHQVTQMGQEVILRCVPISNHLYFYWYRQILGQKVEFLVSFYNNEISEKSEIFDDQFSVERPDGSNFTLKIRSTKLEDSAMYFCASATGDVNQPQHFGDGTRLSIL.

Ten or more counts support this clonotype. The J gene is TRBJ1-6, the V gene TRBV5-1; 10 bases line up with TRBD1. V dropped 0 bases and J dropped 8; count of bases not matched to a gene: 8. The CDR3 is 17 amino acids. Germline loops: CDR1 SGHRS, CDR2 YFSETQ. The CDR3 here is CASSLVVGQGYYSPLHF. Written as DNA, the CDR3 is TGCGCCAGCAGCTTGGTCGTGGGACAGGGGTATTATTCACCCCTCCACTTT.

This clonotype occurred many times. This CDR3 is CASSYSNGGNEQFF. The CDR3, as DNA: TGTGCCAGCAGTTACTCGAATGGCGGCAATGAGCAGTTCTTC. V usage is TRBV6-5 and J usage is TRBJ2-1, with D unclear. Per germline, CDR1 MNHEY and CDR2 SVGAGI. V lost 0 bases and J lost 6, with 9 bases in between. CDR3 length equals 14 residues.

This clonotype came up many times. The chain combines TRBV20-1 with TRBJ2-1; D possibly corresponds to TRBD2 (7 bases). CDR1 and CDR2 (germline): DFQATT, SNEGSKA (reference sequence). Trimming removed 2 bases at V and 6 bases at J, with 14 bases between. This CDR3 has 14 residues. The CDR3 spells CSARSGTRSNEQFF. CDR3 DNA: TGCAGTGCTAGAAGCGGGACAAGATCCAATGAGCAGTTCTTC.

This clonotype has more than one count but fewer than ten. The chain couples TRBV6-5 to TRBJ2-1; TRBD1 might be the D (6 bases). V lost 4 bases, J lost 0 bases, and 7 bases lay in between. Germline CDR1 reads MNHEY; CDR2 reads SVGAGI. This CDR3 has 14 amino acids. The CDR3 spells CASSSGVSYNEQFF. The CDR3 DNA follows: TGTGCCAGCAGTTCAGGGGTCTCCTACAATGAGCAGTTCTTC.

This clonotype was seen only a few times. The V and J genes are TRBV27 and TRBJ2-3, with TRBD2 matching over 7 bases. Trimming at V came to 2 bases and at J to 0 bases, leaving 5 bases not matched to a gene. This CDR3 contains 16 residues. Germline assignment: CDR1 MNHEY and CDR2 SMNVEV (reference sequence). CDR3 nucleotides: TGTGCCAGCAGTTTAGTGGGAGGGCCTAGCACAGATACGCAGTATTTT. Its translation is CASSLVGGPSTDTQYF.

This clonotype was seen just once. The V call is TRBV6-1, the J call TRBJ1-1, with D hard to call. Germline lookup yields CDR1 MNHNS and CDR2 SASEGT. V lost 6 bases, J lost 4 bases, and 12 bases lay in between. The length of the CDR3 is 13 residues. The CDR3 nucleotides read TGTGCCAGCAGCGCCGCCCTGGGCACTGAAGCTTTCTTT. Its translation: CASSAALGTEAFF.

This clonotype came up many times. The chain joins TRBV20-1 to TRBJ2-1, with 9 bases that match TRBD2. This CDR3 has 14 amino acids. Germline V lookup: CDR1 DFQATT, CDR2 SNEGSKA (reference sequence). Trimming took 2 bases from V and 3 from J; bases not matched to a gene: 2. The CDR3 sequence: CSARLAGSYNEQFF. CDR3 in DNA: TGCAGTGCTAGACTAGCGGGAAGCTACAATGAGCAGTTCTTC.

In its sample, this clonotype was seen many times. The CDR3: CASRGQGSNSPLHF. Here the CDR3 DNA reads TGTGCCAGCAGGGGACAGGGGAGTAATTCACCCCTCCACTTT. The chain links TRBV27 to TRBJ1-6, with 10 bases aligning to TRBD1. CDR1 and CDR2 from the germline V gene are MNHEY and SMNVEV (reference sequence). The CDR3 is 14 amino acids. The J segment lost 6 bases and the V segment lost 6 bases, leaving 2 bases of the junction unmatched.

This clonotype was detected many times. This chain's CDR3 is CSVRTRPDGGELFF. Written as DNA, the CDR3 is TGCAGCGTTCGCACTCGACCCGACGGCGGGGAGCTGTTTTTT. V gene TRBV29-1 combines with J gene TRBJ2-2; D is ambiguous. Per the germline V gene, CDR1 is SQVTM and CDR2 is ANQGSEA. The CDR3 length is 14 residues. Trimming cost V 5 bases and J 7 bases, with 17 bases left between them.

This clonotype was counted many times. V gene TRBV5-8 combines with J gene TRBJ2-1; 8 nucleotides agree with TRBD2. Germline CDR1 and CDR2: SGHTS and YDEGEE. Trimming at V came to 1 base and at J to 8 bases, leaving 11 bases not matched to a gene. The CDR3 has 16 amino acids. CDR3 nucleotide sequence: TGTGCCAGCAGCTTGCCTCTTGGCGGGAGGATCGATGAGCAGTTCTTC. This sequence encodes CASSLPLGGRIDEQFF.

Concerning this clonotype: One junction end disagrees with the germline gene, perhaps due to a read error. The CDR3 loop is CASSPHSQGAGELSF. The CDR3 DNA reads TGTGCCAGCAGTCCCCACAGCCAGGGGGCCGGGGAGCTGTCTTTT. The chain combines TRBV27 with TRBJ2-2; TRBD1 matches 8 bases. Germline CDR1 is MNHEY and CDR2 is SMNVEV (reference sequence). There are 15 residues in the CDR3.

As to this clonotype: Being one base from a much bigger clone, this may be a read error. V and J are TRBV6-6 and TRBJ2-1; 15 bases are a match to TRBD2. Germline V lookup: CDR1 MNHNY, CDR2 SVGAGI (reference sequence). This CDR3 spans 15 amino acids. Germline trimming cut 7 bases from V and 9 bases from J; bases unmatched to any gene: 7. CDR3 residues: CASILTGLAGGEQFF. The CDR3 coding sequence is TGTGCCAGCATCCTCACGGGACTAGCGGGAGGTGAGCAGTTCTTC.

This clonotype has only one observation. The genes are TRBV6-1 and TRBJ1-2, with 7 nucleotides matching TRBD1. V lost 5 bases and J lost 4; bases outside the gene matches: 4. The CDR3 consists of 13 residues. CDR1 and CDR2 (germline): MNHNS, SASEGT. CDR3 coding DNA: TGTGCCAGCAGTTGGGACAGAAGCTATGGCTACACCTTC. This sequence encodes CASSWDRSYGYTF.

Only one count was recorded for this clonotype. It may be a read error: a sequence one base away is much more abundant. V is TRBV19 and J is TRBJ1-4; D may be TRBD1 (6 bases). Germline-derived CDR1 and CDR2 are LNHDA and SQIVND (reference sequence). The CDR3 runs to 13 residues. The CDR3 region has the DNA TGTGCCAGTAGTATGGGGGCTGGGGAAAGACTGTTTTTT. Residues: CASSMGAGERLFF.

J is TRBJ2-5 and V is TRBV20-1, with 9 bases fitting TRBD2. The CDR3 totals 16 residues. In germline, CDR1 is DFQATT, CDR2 SNEGSKA (reference sequence). With 0 bases clipped from V and 7 bases from J, the junction kept 12 bases outside the gene matches. CDR3 nucleotide sequence: TGCAGTGCTAGAGATTCCAGCGGGGGGTTAATGGGGACCCAGTACTTC. Translated, it gives CSARDSSGGLMGTQYF.